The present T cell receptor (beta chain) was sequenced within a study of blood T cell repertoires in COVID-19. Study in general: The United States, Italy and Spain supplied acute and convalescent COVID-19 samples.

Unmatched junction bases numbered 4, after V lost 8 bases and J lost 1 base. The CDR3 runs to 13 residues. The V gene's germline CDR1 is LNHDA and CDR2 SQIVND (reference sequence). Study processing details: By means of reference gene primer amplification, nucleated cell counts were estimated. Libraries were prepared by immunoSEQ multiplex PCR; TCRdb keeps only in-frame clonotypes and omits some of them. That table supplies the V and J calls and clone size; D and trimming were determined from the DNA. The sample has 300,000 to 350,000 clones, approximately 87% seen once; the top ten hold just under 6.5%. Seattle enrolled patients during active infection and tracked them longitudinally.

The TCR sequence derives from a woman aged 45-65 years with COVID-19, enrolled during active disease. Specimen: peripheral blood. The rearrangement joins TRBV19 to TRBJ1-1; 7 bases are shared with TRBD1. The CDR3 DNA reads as TGTGCCAGTCGACAGGGAAGGAACACTGAAGCTTTCTTT. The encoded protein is CASRQGRNTEAFF.